This TCR beta chain was retrieved from a study of CD8+ T cells in alopecia areata. Cutaneous lymph node cells were pooled, and they were sorted using CD4, CD8alpha, NKG2D, NKG2ACE and other markers. This clone has just a few counts. What it binds is unknown. Gene names and germline match the mouse. The read stops 4 residues short of the end of the CDR3; the missing end is completed from the germline J gene. Other DNA sequences in this sample translate to the same CDR3. RNA, once extracted, was reverse transcribed into cDNA for use as the sequencing template. Libraries were prepared by immunoSEQ multiplex PCR; TCRdb keeps only in-frame clonotypes and omits some of them. Singletons are absent from the sample, which has roughly 260,000 clones. Study-wide results and limits: In lesional scalp, particularly from alopecia totalis/universalis, clonality was higher than in normal scalp.

Germline V gives CDR1 LGHNA, CDR2 YNLKQL (reference sequence). V lost 4 bases and J lost 0; bases outside the gene matches: 5. The CDR3 extends over 15 amino acids. The clonotype was recovered from a C3H/HeJ mouse with alopecia areata. This strain has MHC haplotype H2-k. The V call is TRBV5, the J call TRBJ1-1; 7 bases are shared with TRBD1. Source material: CD4+ T cells sorted from a lymph node. The covered CDR3 bases are TGTGCCAGCAGCCCCTCTGGGACAGCAAACACA. Amino acid sequence: CASSPSGTANT. From start to end, the CDR3 is CASSPSGTANTEVFF.